The 17 T cell receptor beta chains reported below all come from one sample, sequenced in a study of cytomegalovirus exposure and HLA in healthy donors. PCR involved 60 Vbeta and 13 Jbeta primers. The method was immunoSEQ multiplex PCR; TCRdb's version includes in-frame clones alone and lacks a portion of them. This table holds more than 80,000 clones, approximately 71% found once. Sequenced input: PBMCs. These receptors were taken from a man between 40 and 49 years old in good health and CMV-seronegative.

The chain has TRBV11-2 and TRBJ2-7; maybe TRBD1 (5 bases). CDR1 is SGHAT, CDR2 FQNNGV, per germline. The CDR3 spans 14 residues. V was pared by 6 bases and J by 3 bases, with 15 bases between. This CDR3 reads CASSPDSFNYEQYF. In DNA, the CDR3 is TGTGCCAGCAGTCCTGACAGCTTCAACTACGAGCAGTACTTC.

This rearrangement joins TRBV5-1 to TRBJ2-2; 9 nucleotides line up with TRBD1. Germline CDR1 and CDR2: SGHRS and YFSETQ. The junction had 7 bases not matched to a gene; V was cut back by 4 bases and J by 6 bases. This CDR3 comprises 15 residues. DNA of the CDR3: TGCGCCAGCAGCGGGGACAGGGAATGGGCCGGGGAGCTGTTTTTT. Protein sequence: CASSGDREWAGELFF.

This clone was found a few times. The gene calls are TRBV6-5 and TRBJ2-3; 7 bases align to TRBD1. Germline loops: CDR1 MNHEY, CDR2 SVGAGI. V lost 8 bases and J lost 2; bases outside the gene matches: 10. This CDR3 contains 15 residues. The CDR3 DNA reads TGTGCCAGCCCTTTGACAGGGAATGTCACAGATACGCAGTATTTT. This sequence encodes CASPLTGNVTDTQYF.

V usage is TRBV10-2 and J usage is TRBJ2-1; a possible D gene is TRBD2 (6 bases). V shed 6 bases and J shed 0 bases, with 12 bases lying between them. Per the germline V gene, CDR1 is WSHSY and CDR2 is SAAADI. This CDR3 comprises 15 residues. The CDR3 region has the DNA TGCGCCAGCAGGGGCGGGGAAAGCTCCTACAATGAGCAGTTCTTC. Its protein product is CASRGGESSYNEQFF.

The genes are TRBV5-6 and TRBJ2-3; 10 bases map to TRBD2. In germline, CDR1 is SGHDT, CDR2 YYEEEE. The CDR3 is made up of 16 amino acids. J lost 8 bases, V lost 0 bases, and 9 bases had no gene match. The CDR3 region has the DNA TGTGCCAGCAGCTTGGTAGCTAGCGGGGGACTAGCTACGCAGTATTTT. Protein product: CASSLVASGGLATQYF.

The rearrangement uses TRBV6-6 and TRBJ2-3; weak D call: TRBD2 (6 bases). The CDR3 runs 15 residues. Germline assignment: CDR1 MNHNY and CDR2 SVGAGI (reference sequence). V was cut by 7 bases and J by 0 bases, with 14 bases left in between. The CDR3 DNA follows: TGTGCCAGCACGAACGGGAGAATTAGCACAGATACGCAGTATTTT. Protein: CASTNGRISTDTQYF.

This chain uses TRBV5-4 with TRBJ2-4; 9 nucleotides match TRBD1. Germline assignment: CDR1 SGHNT and CDR2 YYREEE (reference sequence). J gave up 7 bases and V 1 base, and 6 bases lay outside the gene matches. The CDR3 spans 15 residues. The CDR3 region is CASSLSTGGLNIQYF. Here the CDR3 DNA reads TGTGCCAGCAGCTTGTCTACAGGGGGCTTGAACATTCAGTACTTC.

The chain is built from TRBV2 and TRBJ1-6; D might be TRBD1 (6 bases). There are 14 residues in the CDR3. The germline gives CDR1 SNHLY, CDR2 FYNNEI. Trimming pared 5 bases from V and 7 bases from J, leaving 12 bases between. CDR3 region: CASSQQGRNSPLHF. As DNA, the CDR3 is TGTGCCAGCAGTCAACAGGGTAGGAATTCACCCCTCCACTTT. Full variable domain (rest looked up from reference TRBV2 and TRBJ1-6): EPEVTQTPSHQVTQMGQEVILRCVPISNHLYFYWYRQILGQKVEFLVSFYNNEISEKSEIFDDQFSVERPDGSNFTLKIRSTKLEDSAMYFCASSQQGRNSPLHFGNGTRLTVT.

J is TRBJ2-5 and V is TRBV11-2; 9 nucleotides match TRBD2. This CDR3 region has 15 residues. J gave up 2 bases and V 1 base, and 2 bases lay outside the gene matches. Germline V gene lookup returns CDR1 SGHAT and CDR2 FQNNGV. The CDR3 spells CASSLVRGGQETQYF. DNA of the CDR3: TGTGCCAGCAGCTTAGTGCGGGGGGGACAAGAGACCCAGTACTTC.

This chain uses TRBV5-1 with TRBJ2-5; TRBD2 agrees at 8 bases. The germline V gene encodes CDR1 SGHRS and CDR2 YFSETQ. Losses at the gene ends were 0 bases for V and 5 bases for J; bases not matched to a gene: 6. The CDR3 length is 15 residues. CDR3 DNA sequence: TGCGCCAGCAGCTTGGCCGTTGGCGGGGGGGAGACCCAGTACTTC. This codes for CASSLAVGGGETQYF.

This clone was observed a handful of times. The junction departs from the called germline gene at one end, perhaps through a read error. V is TRBV6-1 and J is TRBJ1-5; D remains unclear. Germline values: CDR1 MNHNS, CDR2 SASEGT. This CDR3 is 13 amino acids long. CDR3 amino acids: CASGDISNQPQHF. In nucleotides, the CDR3 is TGTGCCAGCGGTGACATTAGCAATCAGCCCCAGCATTTT.

The chain joins TRBV7-8 to TRBJ1-1; tentative D call: TRBD1 (6 bases). Germline CDR1 is SGHVS and CDR2 is FQNEAQ. The V end lost 5 bases, the J end lost 1 base, and 11 bases lay between the germline ends. The CDR3 is 14 residues long. CDR3 coding DNA: TGTGCCAGCAGCACCTCGGACAGGAACACTGAAGCTTTCTTT. Protein: CASSTSDRNTEAFF.

The gene calls are TRBV7-2 and TRBJ2-7; D not certain. Germline CDR1 SGHTA, CDR2 FQGNSA. V lost 1 base, J lost 3 bases, and 19 bases lay in between. This CDR3 spans 17 amino acids. Here the CDR3 DNA reads TGTGCCAGCAGCTTAGTCGGATCAGGTAGATCCGACTACGAGCAGTACTTC. Its protein is CASSLVGSGRSDYEQYF.

The chain uses TRBV23-1 and TRBJ1-1; 8 bases agree with TRBD1. TRBV23-1 counts as an open reading frame of uncertain function. The ends lost 6 bases at V and 10 bases at J; junction bases unmatched: 13. The CDR3 spans 14 residues. Written as DNA, the CDR3 is TGCGCCAGCAGCGCACAGACAGGGGCTGGGAGAGCTTTCTTT. Translation: CASSAQTGAGRAFF.

The gene calls are TRBV7-9 and TRBJ1-1; D unresolved. V lost 5 bases, J lost 6 bases, and 7 bases lay in between. Germline CDR1 and CDR2: SEHNR and FQNEAQ (reference sequence). CDR3 length: 11 amino acids. The CDR3 sequence is CASSPVAEAFF. CDR3 DNA: TGTGCCAGCAGCCCGGTGGCTGAAGCTTTCTTT. Based on the CDR3 plus reference TRBV7-9 and TRBJ1-1, the full variable domain is DTGVSQNPRHKITKRGQNVTFRCDPISEHNRLYWYRQTLGQGPEFLTYFQNEAQLEKSRLLSDRFSAERPKGSFSTLEIQRTEQGDSAMYLCASSPVAEAFFGQGTRLTVV.

V is TRBV6-6 and J is TRBJ1-1, with 8 nucleotides matching TRBD1. V dropped 6 bases and J dropped 1; count of bases not matched to a gene: 7. The CDR3 totals 15 residues. From germline, CDR1 is MNHNY and CDR2 SVGAGI (reference sequence). CDR3 region: CASRDLTGGNTEAFF. The CDR3 DNA reads TGTGCCAGCAGGGACCTTACAGGGGGGAACACTGAAGCTTTCTTT.

The gene calls are TRBV4-1 and TRBJ2-2; TRBD2 matches 12 bases. The junction had 6 bases not matched to a gene; V was cut back by 3 bases and J by 1 base. This CDR3 is 18 amino acids long. CDR1 is MGHRA, CDR2 YSYEKL, per germline. CDR3 amino acids: CASSHPLAGGRNTGELFF. The CDR3 DNA reads as TGCGCCAGCAGCCATCCCCTAGCGGGGGGGAGGAACACCGGGGAGCTGTTTTTT.